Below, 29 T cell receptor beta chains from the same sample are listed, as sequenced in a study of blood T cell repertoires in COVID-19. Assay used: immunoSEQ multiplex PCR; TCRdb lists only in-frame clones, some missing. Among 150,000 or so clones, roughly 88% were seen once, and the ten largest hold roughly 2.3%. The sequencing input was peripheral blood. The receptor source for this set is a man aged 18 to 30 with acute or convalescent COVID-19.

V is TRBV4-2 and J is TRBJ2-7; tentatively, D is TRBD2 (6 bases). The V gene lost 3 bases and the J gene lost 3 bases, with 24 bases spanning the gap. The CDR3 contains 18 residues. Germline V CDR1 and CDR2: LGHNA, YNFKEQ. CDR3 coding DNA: TGTGCCAGCAGCCAGGAGCCCCTTCGTGGGGGGAAGGGCTACGAGCAGTACTTC. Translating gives CASSQEPLRGGKGYEQYF.

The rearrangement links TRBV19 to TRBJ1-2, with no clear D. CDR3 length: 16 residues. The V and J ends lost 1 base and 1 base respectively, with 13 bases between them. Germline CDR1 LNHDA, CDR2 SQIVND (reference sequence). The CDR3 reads CASSIGSDSYNYGYTF. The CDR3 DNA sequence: TGTGCCAGTAGTATAGGGTCGGACTCTTATAACTATGGCTACACCTTC. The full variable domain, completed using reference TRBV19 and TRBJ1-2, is DGGITQSPKYLFRKEGQNVTLSCEQNLNHDAMYWYRQDPGQGLRLIYYSQIVNDFQKGDIAEGYSVSREKKESFPLTVTSAQKNPTAFYLCASSIGSDSYNYGYTFGSGTRLTVV.

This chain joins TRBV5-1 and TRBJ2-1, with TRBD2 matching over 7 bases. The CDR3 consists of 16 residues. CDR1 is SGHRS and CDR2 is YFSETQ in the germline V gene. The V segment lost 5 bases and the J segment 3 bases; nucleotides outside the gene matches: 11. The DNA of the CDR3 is TGCGCCAGCAGTCGACCCCTAGCGGCCCTCTACAATGAGCAGTTCTTC. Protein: CASSRPLAALYNEQFF.

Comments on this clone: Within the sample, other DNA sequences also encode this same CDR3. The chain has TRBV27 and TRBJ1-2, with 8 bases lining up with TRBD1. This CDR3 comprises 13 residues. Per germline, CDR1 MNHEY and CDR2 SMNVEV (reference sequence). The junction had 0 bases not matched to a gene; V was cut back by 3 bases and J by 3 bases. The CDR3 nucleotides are TGTGCCAGCAGTTTGACAGGGGACTATGGCTACACCTTC. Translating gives CASSLTGDYGYTF.

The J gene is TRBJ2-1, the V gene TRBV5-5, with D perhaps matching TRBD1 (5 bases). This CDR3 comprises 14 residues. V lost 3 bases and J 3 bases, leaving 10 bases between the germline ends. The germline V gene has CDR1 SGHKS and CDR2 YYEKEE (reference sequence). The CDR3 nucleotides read TGTGCCAGCAGCTACCACGACAGCTACAATGAGCAGTTCTTC. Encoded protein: CASSYHDSYNEQFF.

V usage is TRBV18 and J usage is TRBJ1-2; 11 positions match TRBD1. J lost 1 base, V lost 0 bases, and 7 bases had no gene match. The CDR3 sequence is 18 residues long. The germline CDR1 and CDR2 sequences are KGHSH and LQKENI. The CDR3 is CASSPPPGTGGNNYGYTF. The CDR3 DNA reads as TGTGCCAGCTCACCACCCCCCGGGACAGGGGGGAATAACTATGGCTACACCTTC.

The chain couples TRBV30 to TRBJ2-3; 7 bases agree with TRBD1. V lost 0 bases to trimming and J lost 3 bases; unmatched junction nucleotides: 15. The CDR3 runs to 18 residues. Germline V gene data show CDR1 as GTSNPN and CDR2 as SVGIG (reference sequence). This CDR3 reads CAWSVFAFRQGKTDTQYF. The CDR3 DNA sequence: TGTGCCTGGAGTGTATTTGCGTTTAGACAGGGTAAGACAGATACGCAGTATTTT.

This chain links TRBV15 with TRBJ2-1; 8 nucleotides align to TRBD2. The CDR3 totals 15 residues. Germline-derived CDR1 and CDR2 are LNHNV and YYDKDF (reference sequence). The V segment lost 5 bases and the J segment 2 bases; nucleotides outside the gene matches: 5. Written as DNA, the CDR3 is TGTGCCACCAGCCAACCGGGGGGGGCCTACAATGAGCAGTTCTTC. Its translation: CATSQPGGAYNEQFF. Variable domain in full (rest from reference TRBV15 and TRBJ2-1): DAMVIQNPRYQVTQFGKPVTLSCSQTLNHNVMYWYQQKSSQAPKLLFHYYDKDFNNEADTPDNFQSRRPNTSFCFLDIRSPGLGDTAMYLCATSQPGGAYNEQFFGPGTRLTVL.

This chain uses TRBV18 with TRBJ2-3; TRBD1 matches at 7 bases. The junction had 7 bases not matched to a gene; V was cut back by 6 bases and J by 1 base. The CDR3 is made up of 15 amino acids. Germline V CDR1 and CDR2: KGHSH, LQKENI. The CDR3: CASSPTGIGTDTQYF. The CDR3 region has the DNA TGTGCCAGCTCCCCGACAGGGATTGGCACAGATACGCAGTATTTT.

CDR3 coding DNA: TGTGCCAGCAGCTTAGGGTTTGAGTACTATGGCTACACCTTC. This codes for CASSLGFEYYGYTF. The V call is TRBV11-2, the J call TRBJ1-2; D gene uncertain. The ends were cut back, 1 base at V and 3 bases at J, with 9 bases in the middle. CDR3 length: 14 residues. Germline CDR1 is SGHAT and CDR2 is FQNNGV.

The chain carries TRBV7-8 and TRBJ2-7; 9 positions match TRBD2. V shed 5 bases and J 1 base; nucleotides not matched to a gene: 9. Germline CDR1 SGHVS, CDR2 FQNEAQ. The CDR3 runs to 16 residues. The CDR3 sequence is CASSLLSGRLSYEQYF. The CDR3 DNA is TGTGCCAGCAGCCTTCTAAGCGGGAGGCTGTCCTACGAGCAGTACTTC. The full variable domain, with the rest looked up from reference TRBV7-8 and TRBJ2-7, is GAGVSQSPRYKVAKRGQDVALRCDPISGHVSLFWYQQALGQGPEFLTYFQNEAQLDKSGLPSDRFFAERPEGSVSTLKIQRTQQEDSAVYLCASSLLSGRLSYEQYFGPGTRLTVT.

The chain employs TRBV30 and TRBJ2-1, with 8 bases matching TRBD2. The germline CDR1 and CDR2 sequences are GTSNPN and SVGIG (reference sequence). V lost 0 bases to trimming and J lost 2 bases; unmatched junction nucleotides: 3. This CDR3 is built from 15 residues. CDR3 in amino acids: CAWSVRRGAYNEQFF. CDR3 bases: TGTGCCTGGAGTGTACGGCGGGGGGCCTACAATGAGCAGTTCTTC.

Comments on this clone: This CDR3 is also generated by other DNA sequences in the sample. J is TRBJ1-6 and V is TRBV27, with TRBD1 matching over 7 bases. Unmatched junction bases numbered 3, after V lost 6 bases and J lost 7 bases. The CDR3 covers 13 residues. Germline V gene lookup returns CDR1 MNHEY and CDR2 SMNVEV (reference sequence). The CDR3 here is CASSYRGNSPLHF. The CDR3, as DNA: TGTGCCAGCAGCTACAGGGGCAATTCACCCCTCCACTTT.

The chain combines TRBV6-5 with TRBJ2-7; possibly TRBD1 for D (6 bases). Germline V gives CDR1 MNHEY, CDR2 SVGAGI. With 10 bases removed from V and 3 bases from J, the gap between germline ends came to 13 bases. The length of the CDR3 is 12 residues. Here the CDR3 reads CATQGPYYEQYF. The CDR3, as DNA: TGTGCCACACAGGGACCTTACTACGAGCAGTACTTC.

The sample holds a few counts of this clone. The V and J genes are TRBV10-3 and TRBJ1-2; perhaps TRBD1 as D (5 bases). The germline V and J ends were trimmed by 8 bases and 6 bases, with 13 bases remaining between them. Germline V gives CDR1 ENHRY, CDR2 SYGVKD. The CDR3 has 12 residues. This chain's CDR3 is CAIGAGTHGYTF. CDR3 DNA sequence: TGTGCCATCGGGGCGGGGACTCATGGCTACACCTTC.

The CDR3 DNA is TGTGCCAGCAGCCCGTGGGGGAGGGGCACAGATACGCAGTATTTT. It is translated as CASSPWGRGTDTQYF. The V and J genes are TRBV3-1 (or the pseudogene TRBV3-2) and TRBJ2-3; 7 nucleotides line up with TRBD2. Germline V gene data show CDR1 as LGHDT and CDR2 as YNNKEL (reference sequence). The J segment lost 1 base and the V segment lost 4 bases, leaving 5 bases of the junction unmatched. The CDR3 consists of 15 residues.

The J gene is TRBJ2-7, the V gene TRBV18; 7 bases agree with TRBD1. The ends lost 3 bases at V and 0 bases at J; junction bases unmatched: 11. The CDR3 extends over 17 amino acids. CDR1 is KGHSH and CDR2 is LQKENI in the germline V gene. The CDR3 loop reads CASSPAVPTGFSYEQYF. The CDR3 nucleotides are TGTGCCAGCTCACCCGCCGTCCCGACAGGGTTCTCCTACGAGCAGTACTTC.

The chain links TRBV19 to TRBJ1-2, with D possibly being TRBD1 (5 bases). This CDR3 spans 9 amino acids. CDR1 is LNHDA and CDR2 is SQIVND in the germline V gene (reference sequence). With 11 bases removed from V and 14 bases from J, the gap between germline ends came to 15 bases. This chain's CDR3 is CAAGPLGTF. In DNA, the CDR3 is TGTGCCGCAGGGCCCCTTGGAACCTTC. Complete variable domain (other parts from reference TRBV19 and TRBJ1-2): DGGITQSPKYLFRKEGQNVTLSCEQNLNHDAMYWYRQDPGQGLRLIYYSQIVNDFQKGDIAEGYSVSREKKESFPLTVTSAQKNPTAFYLCAAGPLGTFGSGTRLTVV.

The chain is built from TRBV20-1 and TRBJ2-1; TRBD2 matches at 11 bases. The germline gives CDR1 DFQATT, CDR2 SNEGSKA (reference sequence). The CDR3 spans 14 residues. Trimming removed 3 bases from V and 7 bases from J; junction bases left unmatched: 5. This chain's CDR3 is CSASGIAGGNEQFF. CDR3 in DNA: TGCAGTGCTAGTGGGATAGCGGGAGGGAATGAGCAGTTCTTC.

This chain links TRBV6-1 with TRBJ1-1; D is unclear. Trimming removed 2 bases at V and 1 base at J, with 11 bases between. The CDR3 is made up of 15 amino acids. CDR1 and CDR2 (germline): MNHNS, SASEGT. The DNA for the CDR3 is TGTGCCAGCAGTGAACTGACCCGGGGGAACACTGAAGCTTTCTTT. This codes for CASSELTRGNTEAFF.

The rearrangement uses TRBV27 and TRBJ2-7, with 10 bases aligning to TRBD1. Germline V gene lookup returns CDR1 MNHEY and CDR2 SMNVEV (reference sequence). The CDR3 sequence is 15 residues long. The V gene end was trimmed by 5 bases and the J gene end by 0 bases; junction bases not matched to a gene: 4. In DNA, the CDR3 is TGTGCCAGCAGTGGGGACAGGGGCCCCTCCTACGAGCAGTACTTC. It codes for CASSGDRGPSYEQYF.

The CDR3 DNA sequence: TGTGCCAGCAGCGTAGGGTGGACAGGTCCTGGCTACACCTTC. As protein: CASSVGWTGPGYTF. The chain joins TRBV9 to TRBJ1-2; 7 bases line up with TRBD1. V lost 0 bases and J lost 7; bases outside the gene matches: 6. CDR3 length: 14 amino acids. The germline gives CDR1 SGDLS, CDR2 YYNGEE.

The CDR3 spells CASSGRGGGDTEAFF. CDR3 nucleotide sequence: TGTGCCAGCAGTGGCCGCGGGGGGGGAGACACTGAAGCTTTCTTT. J is TRBJ1-1 and V is TRBV27; TRBD1 might be the D (5 bases). The CDR3 extends over 15 amino acids. The V end was cut by 5 bases, the J end by 3 bases, with 16 bases between. Germline CDR1 reads MNHEY; CDR2 reads SMNVEV (reference sequence).

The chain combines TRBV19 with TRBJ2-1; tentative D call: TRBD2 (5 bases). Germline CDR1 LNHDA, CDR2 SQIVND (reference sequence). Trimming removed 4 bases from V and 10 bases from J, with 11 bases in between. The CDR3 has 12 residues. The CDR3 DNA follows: TGTGCCAGTAGTAAGTTGAGGGAAGAGCAGTTCTTC. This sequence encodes CASSKLREEQFF.

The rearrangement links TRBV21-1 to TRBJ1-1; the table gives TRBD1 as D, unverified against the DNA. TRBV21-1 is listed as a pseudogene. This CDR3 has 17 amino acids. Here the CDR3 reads CASSKAGAGGVFTEAFF. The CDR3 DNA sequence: TGTGCCAGCAGCAAAGCAGGGGCAGGGGGCGTATTCACTGAAGCTTTCTTT.

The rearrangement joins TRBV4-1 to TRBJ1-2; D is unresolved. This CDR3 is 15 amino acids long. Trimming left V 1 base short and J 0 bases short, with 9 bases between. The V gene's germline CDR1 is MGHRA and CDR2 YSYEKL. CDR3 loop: CASSQVGGSNYGYTF. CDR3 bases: TGCGCCAGCAGCCAAGTCGGCGGATCTAACTATGGCTACACCTTC.

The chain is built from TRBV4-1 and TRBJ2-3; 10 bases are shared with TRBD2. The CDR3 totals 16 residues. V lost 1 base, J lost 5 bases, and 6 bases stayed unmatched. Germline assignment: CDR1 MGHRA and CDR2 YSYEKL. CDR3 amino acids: CASSQAQRGGVDTQYF. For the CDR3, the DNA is TGCGCCAGCAGCCAAGCCCAGCGGGGGGGCGTAGATACGCAGTATTTT.

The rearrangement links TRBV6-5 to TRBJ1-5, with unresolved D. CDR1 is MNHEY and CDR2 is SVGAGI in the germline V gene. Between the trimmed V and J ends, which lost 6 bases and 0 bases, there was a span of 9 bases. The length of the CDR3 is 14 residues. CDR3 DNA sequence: TGTGCCAGCAGGTCCCAGGATAGCAATCAGCCCCAGCATTTT. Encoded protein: CASRSQDSNQPQHF.

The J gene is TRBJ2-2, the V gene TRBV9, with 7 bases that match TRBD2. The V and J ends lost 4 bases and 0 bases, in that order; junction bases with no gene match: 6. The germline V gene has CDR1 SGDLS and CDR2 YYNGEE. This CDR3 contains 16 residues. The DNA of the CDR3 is TGTGCCAGCAGCTATCTAGCGGTCTCGAACACCGGGGAGCTGTTTTTT. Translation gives CASSYLAVSNTGELFF.